This note documents a single T cell receptor (beta chain) sequence. Its antigen remains unknown. Conventional CD4 T cells were sorted as CD4+CD127+ cells. Method: immunoSEQ multiplex PCR; TCRdb's copy keeps in-frame clones and lacks some. The repertoire has some 24,000 clones, about 96% of them found once; the top ten carry less than 0.25%. This record belongs to a study of B cell selection in AIRE deficiency. Regarding the study as a whole: Shared Treg sequences were biased toward short CDR3s with few non-templated nucleotide insertions. Roughly 31% of healthy-donor shared Treg TCRbeta sequences appeared in patient Tconv cells. Healthy Tconv contained roughly two fifths of shared healthy Treg sequences; only TCRbeta sequenced.

The sequenced sample consisted of CD4+CD127+ conventional T cells sorted from PBMCs. The sequence derives from a human donor in good health.

CDR3 loop: CASSSSPRVDQETQYF. The CDR3 DNA follows: TGCGCCAGCAGCTCGTCTCCCCGGGTCGACCAAGAGACCCAGTACTTC. The gene calls are TRBV5-1 and TRBJ2-5; no clear D gene. The V end lost 3 bases, the J end lost 0 bases, and 15 bases lay between the germline ends. Germline V lookup: CDR1 SGHRS, CDR2 YFSETQ. The CDR3 sequence is 16 residues long.